This entry concerns a single TCR beta chain. Its antigen is not identified. This record comes from a study of T-cell memory formation after mild COVID-19. Overall study findings and caveats: Later expanders leaned toward CD4+, whereas clones contracting from day 15 to 85 were balanced CD4/CD8. Those CD4+ clones that contracted were mainly in CM and EM (CD8+ ones in EMRA). Researchers found some responding clones in pre-infection memory, a sign that cross-reactive memory joined.

TCRalpha and TCRbeta libraries used 5'RACE with constant-segment primers and UMIs. TCRdb called the 5' RACE reads again in MiXCR, with one record for every CDR3 protein. In the table there are fewer than 200,000 distinct CDR3 sequences, about 21% of which are singletons. CDR3 length: 13 residues. V lost 2 bases and J lost 3, with 8 bases in between. Germline V gene data show CDR1 as SGHRS and CDR2 as YFSETQ. The receptor's source is an adult woman who had mild COVID-19 (a few samples of this study predate the infection). Cell type and time point are not known. The specimen sequenced was PBMCs or a T cell subset sorted from them (not recorded which). The J gene is TRBJ1-2, the V gene TRBV5-1; a possible D gene is TRBD1 (5 bases). CDR3 loop: CASSFGDYYGYTF. The CDR3 nucleotides are TGCGCCAGCAGCTTTGGGGACTACTATGGCTACACCTTC.